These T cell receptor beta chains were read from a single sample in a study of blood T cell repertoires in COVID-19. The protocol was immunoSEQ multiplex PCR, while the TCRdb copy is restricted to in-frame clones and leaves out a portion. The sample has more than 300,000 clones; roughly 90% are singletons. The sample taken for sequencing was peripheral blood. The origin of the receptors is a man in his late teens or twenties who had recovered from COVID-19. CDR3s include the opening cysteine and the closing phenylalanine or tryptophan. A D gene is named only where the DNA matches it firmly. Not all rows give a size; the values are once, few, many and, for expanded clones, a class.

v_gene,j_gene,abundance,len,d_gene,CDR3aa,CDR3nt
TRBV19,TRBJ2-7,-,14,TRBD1,CASNTGERTYEQYF,TGTGCCAGTAACACAGGGGAAAGGACCTACGAGCAGTACTTC
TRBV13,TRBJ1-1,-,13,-,CASSLGVNTEAFF,TGTGCCAGCAGCTTAGGTGTAAACACTGAAGCTTTCTTT
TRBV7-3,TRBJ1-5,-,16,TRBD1,CASSFRGQHSNQPQHF,TGTGCCAGCAGCTTTCGGGGACAGCATAGCAATCAGCCCCAGCATTTT
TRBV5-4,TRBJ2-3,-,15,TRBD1,CASSLGTGWPDTQYF,TGTGCCAGCAGCTTAGGGACAGGGTGGCCAGATACGCAGTATTTT
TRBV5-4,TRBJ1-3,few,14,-,CASSASGAGNTIYF,TGTGCCAGCAGCGCTTCCGGGGCTGGAAACACCATATATTTT
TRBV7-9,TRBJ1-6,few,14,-,CASKGRAYNSPLHF,TGTGCCAGCAAGGGCAGGGCGTATAATTCACCCCTCCACTTT
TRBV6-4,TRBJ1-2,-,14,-,CASSEGGGAPGYTF,TGTGCCAGCAGTGAGGGAGGGGGGGCTCCGGGCTACACCTTC
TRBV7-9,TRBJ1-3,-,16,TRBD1,CATWDRSIRSGNTIYF,TGTGCCACCTGGGACAGGTCGATACGCTCTGGAAACACCATATATTTT
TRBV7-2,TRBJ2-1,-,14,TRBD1,CASSPGQGYNEQFF,TGTGCCAGCAGCCCGGGACAGGGCTACAATGAGCAGTTCTTC
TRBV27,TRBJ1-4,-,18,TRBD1,CASSLSGQGRTTNEKLFF,TGTGCCAGCAGTTTATCGGGACAGGGGCGAACAACTAATGAAAAACTGTTTTTT
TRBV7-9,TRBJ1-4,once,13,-,CASSPGVGEKLFF,TGTGCCAGCAGCCCAGGGGTCGGTGAAAAACTGTTTTTT
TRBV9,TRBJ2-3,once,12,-,CASSVVEGAQYF,TGTGCCAGCAGCGTAGTAGAGGGGGCGCAGTATTTT
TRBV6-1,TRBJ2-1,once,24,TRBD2,CASSERGAKTWTSGEPSSYNEQFF,TGTGCCAGCAGTGAAAGGGGGGCGAAAACCTGGACTAGCGGGGAACCTAGCTCCTACAATGAGCAGTTCTTC
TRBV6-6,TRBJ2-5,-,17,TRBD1,CASSRTGAGLSQETQYF,TGTGCCAGCAGTCGGACAGGGGCGGGACTAAGTCAAGAGACCCAGTACTTC
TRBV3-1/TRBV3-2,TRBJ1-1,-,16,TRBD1,CASSQAYRQGGTEAFF,TGTGCCAGCAGCCAGGCCTATCGACAGGGAGGAACTGAAGCTTTCTTT
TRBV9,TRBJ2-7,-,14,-,CASSVAWTDYEQYF,TGTGCCAGCAGCGTAGCTTGGACAGACTACGAGCAGTACTTC
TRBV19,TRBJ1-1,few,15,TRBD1,CASSTRPDRGTEAFF,TGTGCCAGTAGTACCCGTCCCGACAGGGGCACTGAAGCTTTCTTT